The present entry profiles one TCR beta chain with its context. Its antigen is unknown. This entry is derived from a study of Ad26.COV2.S vaccination and SARS-CoV-2 variants. Across the study: Once, or twice with 56 days between doses, Ad26.COV2.S was given intramuscularly.

The data were produced by immunoSEQ multiplex PCR, yet TCRdb's version contains in-frame clones alone and is incomplete. The data contain about 680,000 clones, around 92% of them singletons. General study results and limits: Quantification of TCR breadth and depth may have yielded underestimates of total T cell responses.

Noted treatment: about 20 received Ad26.COV2.S at low or high dose, single or two shots; roughly five received placebo; per-sample allocation not given. Vaccine and placebo recipients were sampled on day 63 after the first injection. This CDR3 has 14 residues. Germline trimming cut 2 bases from V and 8 bases from J; bases unmatched to any gene: 5. CDR1 and CDR2 from the germline V gene are ENHRY and SYGVKD. The chain recombines TRBV10-3 with TRBJ1-4, with 7 nucleotides matching TRBD1. The sequence was obtained from a person aged 18-60 years who received the Ad26.COV2.S COVID-19 vaccine or a placebo. The sequencing used peripheral blood, collected in a trial of Ad26.COV2.S vaccine versus placebo. The CDR3 nucleotides are TGTGCCATCAGTGAGCTCAGGGGGAGCGAAAAACTGTTTTTT. Encoded protein: CAISELRGSEKLFF.